This TCR beta chain was captured in a study of shared clonotypes between healthy human individuals. The CDR3 is 11 residues long. CD8 cells regarded as naive lacked CD45RO, were positively chosen for CCR7, and omitted terminally differentiated effector memory CD45RA+ cells. The assay was immunoSEQ multiplex PCR, and TCRdb's table has in-frame clones only and misses some. The table includes hundreds of thousands of clones, approximately 96% detected once. The source material was naive CD8+ T cells sorted from blood. This clonotype was sampled from a young woman in good health. The rearrangement joins TRBV21-1 to TRBJ2-7; the table's D call TRBD2 went unverified against the DNA. TRBV21-1 is a pseudogene. The DNA for the CDR3 is TGTGCCAGCAGCAAAGGGAAGGGGAGGTTCTTC. Translation: CASSKGKGRFF.